Presented here are 31 T cell receptor beta chains from one specimen sequenced in a study of blood T cell repertoires in COVID-19. The repertoire was sequenced with immunoSEQ multiplex PCR; TCRdb's copy has only in-frame clones and lacks some. The sample lists approximately 390,000 clones, 88% occurring once. The sequenced material came from PBMCs or T cells enriched from blood (not recorded which). These receptors all come from a woman aged 40 to 49 with acute COVID-19.

Here the CDR3 reads CSVEGQGDGTQYF. CDR3 coding DNA: TGCAGCGTCGAGGGACAGGGCGATGGGACCCAGTACTTC. The gene calls are TRBV29-1 and TRBJ2-5; 9 bases agree with TRBD1. Germline trimming cut 6 bases from V and 7 bases from J; bases unmatched to any gene: 9. The germline V gene encodes CDR1 SQVTM and CDR2 ANQGSEA. The CDR3 has 13 amino acids.

This clone was counted a single time. The chain joins TRBV5-1 to TRBJ2-5, with D unresolved. The V end was cut by 2 bases, the J end by 5 bases, with 4 bases between. The germline CDR1 and CDR2 sequences are SGHRS and YFSETQ. The CDR3 is made up of 11 amino acids. This chain's CDR3 is CASSFRETQYF. The CDR3 nucleotides read TGCGCCAGCAGCTTCCGGGAGACCCAGTACTTC. The complete variable domain, with remaining parts taken from reference TRBV5-1 and TRBJ2-5, reads KAGVTQTPRYLIKTRGQQVTLSCSPISGHRSVSWYQQTPGQGLQFLFEYFSETQRNKGNFPGRFSGRQFSNSRSEMNVSTLELGDSALYLCASSFRETQYFGPGTRLLVL.

The chain has TRBV27 and TRBJ2-7, with 9 bases that match TRBD1. Germline CDR1 and CDR2: MNHEY and SMNVEV (reference sequence). The J segment lost 0 bases and the V segment lost 5 bases, leaving 2 bases of the junction unmatched. The CDR3 consists of 14 residues. CDR3 amino acids: CASSRDRASYEQYF. CDR3 nucleotides: TGTGCCAGCAGTCGGGACAGGGCCTCCTACGAGCAGTACTTC.

In the case of this clone: The sample holds other DNA sequences that translate to the same CDR3. The V and J genes are TRBV5-1 and TRBJ2-1, with D unclear. Trimming pared 0 bases from V and 4 bases from J, leaving 5 bases between. CDR1 is SGHRS, CDR2 YFSETQ, per germline. This CDR3 is built from 13 residues. The CDR3 DNA reads as TGCGCCAGCAGCTTGGACACGTACAATGAGCAGTTCTTC. It encodes CASSLDTYNEQFF.

V is TRBV11-2 and J is TRBJ1-6, with 10 positions matching TRBD1. The CDR3 extends over 17 amino acids. CDR1 is SGHAT, CDR2 FQNNGV, per germline. V shed 3 bases and J 7 bases; nucleotides not matched to a gene: 9. The CDR3 region is CASSFRRGQGWNSPLHF. The CDR3 coding sequence is TGTGCCAGCAGCTTCCGCCGGGGACAGGGGTGGAATTCACCCCTCCACTTT.

This clone was seen a handful of times. Other DNA sequences in the same sample also yield this CDR3. The chain couples TRBV6-5 to TRBJ1-1; 9 bases are a match to TRBD1. Per germline, CDR1 MNHEY and CDR2 SVGAGI. The ends lost 5 bases at V and 0 bases at J; junction bases unmatched: 4. The CDR3 sequence is 15 residues long. The CDR3 region is CASSPRTGVNTEAFF. As DNA, the CDR3 is TGTGCCAGCAGTCCTCGGACAGGGGTGAACACTGAAGCTTTCTTT.

This clone was seen a single time. The genes are TRBV5-1 and TRBJ2-7; the match to TRBD2 covers 10 bases. V dropped 0 bases and J dropped 3; count of bases not matched to a gene: 9. This CDR3 contains 17 residues. CDR1 and CDR2 from the germline V gene are SGHRS and YFSETQ. This CDR3 is CASSLGSSGGPIYEQYF. CDR3 sequence (DNA): TGCGCCAGCAGCTTGGGTAGTAGCGGGGGGCCCATCTACGAGCAGTACTTC.

The chain couples TRBV3-1 (or the pseudogene TRBV3-2) to TRBJ2-1; D remains unclear. Germline CDR1 and CDR2: LGHDT and YNNKEL (reference sequence). The CDR3 has 13 amino acids. Trimming stripped 8 bases from V and 7 bases from J, with 15 bases between. Here the CDR3 reads CASEKNGVNEQFF. DNA for the CDR3: TGTGCCAGCGAAAAAAATGGAGTGAATGAGCAGTTCTTC.

The gene calls are TRBV11-2 and TRBJ2-2, with TRBD2 as a possible D gene (6 bases). Germline loops: CDR1 SGHAT, CDR2 FQNNGV. V gave up 5 bases and J gave up 8 bases, with 27 bases separating them. The CDR3 is 18 amino acids. The CDR3 DNA sequence: TGTGCCAGCAGCCCCCGAACGATAGGGCGATGGGGGGAGGGGGAGCTGTTTTTT. Residues: CASSPRTIGRWGEGELFF.

The rearrangement links TRBV5-1 to TRBJ1-2; 8 bases are shared with TRBD1. CDR3 length: 15 residues. In germline, CDR1 is SGHRS, CDR2 YFSETQ. V shed 2 bases and J 4 bases; nucleotides not matched to a gene: 7. CDR3 DNA sequence: TGCGCCAGCAGCTTCAATTCTGGACAGGGCTATGGCTACACCTTC. The encoded protein is CASSFNSGQGYGYTF.

This chain links TRBV28 with TRBJ1-2; D is ambiguous. The CDR3 has 13 residues. Deletions cut 6 bases from V and 4 bases from J, with 12 bases between. Germline V lookup: CDR1 MDHEN, CDR2 SYDVKM. The CDR3 nucleotides read TGTGCCAGCAGGGGCTGGGCGACCTATGGCTACACCTTC. Its protein product is CASRGWATYGYTF.

This chain links TRBV5-5 with TRBJ1-4; D uncertain. The CDR3 has 14 residues. Germline CDR1 SGHKS, CDR2 YYEKEE (reference sequence). Deletions cut 0 bases from V and 8 bases from J, with 11 bases between. The CDR3 DNA follows: TGTGCCAGCAGCTTGGGGGGAGGGTACGAAAAACTGTTTTTT. It encodes CASSLGGGYEKLFF.

This chain joins TRBV4-2 and TRBJ2-7, with D tentatively TRBD1 (5 bases). Germline CDR1 LGHNA, CDR2 YNFKEQ. Trimming took off 2 bases at V and 2 bases at J, with 13 bases between the two ends. CDR3 length: 15 amino acids. The CDR3 loop reads CASSQPDISTYEQYF. Written as DNA, the CDR3 is TGTGCCAGCAGCCAACCGGACATATCCACCTACGAGCAGTACTTC.

The chain couples TRBV6-5 to TRBJ2-1, with a possible D match to TRBD2 (6 bases). The CDR3 length is 14 residues. Per germline, CDR1 MNHEY and CDR2 SVGAGI. With 6 bases removed from V and 4 bases from J, the gap between germline ends came to 13 bases. CDR3 sequence: CASSRTSKYNEQFF. The CDR3 nucleotides read TGTGCCAGCAGCCGTACTAGCAAATACAATGAGCAGTTCTTC.

This chain uses TRBV14 with TRBJ1-6; no clear D. CDR3 size: 15 residues. V was trimmed by 0 bases and J by 7 bases, leaving 10 bases between them. Per germline, CDR1 SGHDN and CDR2 FVKESK. The CDR3 is CASSQERLRNSPLHF. The CDR3 DNA follows: TGTGCCAGCAGCCAAGAAAGATTACGGAATTCACCCCTCCACTTT.

The J gene is TRBJ1-3, the V gene TRBV2, with a possible D match to TRBD1 (5 bases). The V end lost 8 bases, the J end lost 1 base, and 15 bases lay between the germline ends. The CDR3 totals 15 residues. CDR1 SNHLY and CDR2 FYNNEI come from the germline V gene. CDR3 sequence: CASSVVKGSGNTIYF. The CDR3 DNA is TGTGCCAGCTCCGTCGTCAAGGGGTCTGGAAACACCATATATTTT.

The chain couples TRBV2 to TRBJ1-1, with a weak D call TRBD1 (6 bases). The germline CDR1 and CDR2 sequences are SNHLY and FYNNEI. Trimming pared 3 bases from V and 7 bases from J, leaving 12 bases between. This CDR3 comprises 13 residues. The CDR3 region has the DNA TGTGCCAGCAGTGACGAGGGGGGGTTTGAAGCTTTCTTT. It is translated as CASSDEGGFEAFF.

This clone has just a few counts. V and J are TRBV30 and TRBJ1-5; TRBD1 agrees at 9 bases. The CDR3 has 15 residues. Germline trimming cut 0 bases from V and 2 bases from J; bases unmatched to any gene: 2. CDR1 is GTSNPN and CDR2 is SVGIG in the germline V gene (reference sequence). This CDR3 is CAWSVTGGGNQPQHF. Written as DNA, the CDR3 is TGTGCCTGGAGTGTAACAGGGGGCGGCAATCAGCCCCAGCATTTT. Full variable domain (missing parts from reference TRBV30 and TRBJ1-5): SQTIHQWPATLVQPVGSPLSLECTVEGTSNPNLYWYRQAAGRGLQLLFYSVGIGQISSEVPQNLSASRPQDRQFILSSKKLLLSDSGFYLCAWSVTGGGNQPQHFGDGTRLSIL.

The V gene is TRBV3-1 (or the pseudogene TRBV3-2), the J gene TRBJ1-5, with 10 bases matching TRBD1. Germline V CDR1 and CDR2: LGHDT, YNNKEL (reference sequence). This CDR3 is 15 amino acids long. With 1 base clipped from V and 6 bases from J, the junction kept 3 bases outside the gene matches. The CDR3 sequence: CASSQGDRGSQPQHF. The CDR3 DNA follows: TGTGCCAGCAGCCAAGGGGACAGGGGCAGTCAGCCCCAGCATTTT.

The rearrangement links TRBV29-1 to TRBJ1-2, with unresolved D. CDR1 is SQVTM and CDR2 is ANQGSEA in the germline V gene. CDR3 length equals 12 residues. The germline V and J ends were trimmed by 5 bases and 4 bases, with 11 bases remaining between them. The CDR3 bases are TGCAGCGTTCTAGGAATGGCCTATGGCTACACCTTC. Protein: CSVLGMAYGYTF.

The chain has TRBV14 and TRBJ1-1, with no clear D. V gave up 1 base and J gave up 10 bases, with 13 bases separating them. Germline-derived CDR1 and CDR2 are SGHDN and FVKESK. The CDR3 length is 13 residues. The CDR3 sequence: CASSQGRGWVAFF. The CDR3 DNA follows: TGTGCCAGCAGCCAAGGACGGGGATGGGTAGCTTTCTTT. Based on the CDR3 plus reference TRBV14 and TRBJ1-1, the full variable domain is EAGVTQFPSHSVIEKGQTVTLRCDPISGHDNLYWYRRVMGKEIKFLLHFVKESKQDESGMPNNRFLAERTGGTYSTLKVQPAELEDSGVYFCASSQGRGWVAFFGQGTRLTVV.

The rearrangement joins TRBV30 to TRBJ2-4; 10 bases are shared with TRBD2. Trimming cost V 1 base and J 8 bases; bases outside gene matches: 14. Germline CDR1 and CDR2: GTSNPN and SVGIG (reference sequence). CDR3 length equals 17 residues. CDR3: CAWSDGTAFLAGDIQYF. CDR3 DNA: TGTGCCTGGAGTGACGGGACAGCCTTCCTAGCGGGGGACATTCAGTACTTC.

The chain carries TRBV18 and TRBJ1-1; 7 bases line up with TRBD1. Per the germline V gene, CDR1 is KGHSH and CDR2 is LQKENI. Germline trimming cut 4 bases from V and 1 base from J; bases unmatched to any gene: 3. The CDR3 loop spans 14 amino acids. The CDR3: CASSQGAANTEAFF. CDR3 DNA sequence: TGTGCCAGCTCACAGGGGGCAGCGAACACTGAAGCTTTCTTT.

The V gene is TRBV9, the J gene TRBJ1-3; D is unresolved. CDR3 length equals 16 residues. Trimming removed 3 bases at V and 0 bases at J, with 13 bases between. Germline V gene lookup returns CDR1 SGDLS and CDR2 YYNGEE. CDR3 sequence (DNA): TGTGCCAGCAGCGGCCCGGGTCTTCCCTCTGGAAACACCATATATTTT. Amino acid sequence: CASSGPGLPSGNTIYF.

The V and J genes are TRBV11-2 and TRBJ2-7; tentatively, D is TRBD1 (6 bases). The CDR3 extends over 15 amino acids. The germline V and J ends were trimmed by 5 bases and 5 bases, with 19 bases remaining between them. Germline CDR1 SGHAT, CDR2 FQNNGV. The CDR3 DNA sequence: TGTGCCAGCAGCCCCCAAGGCAGGGGAAACAACGAGCAGTACTTC. Amino acid sequence: CASSPQGRGNNEQYF.

The chain employs TRBV18 and TRBJ2-1; TRBD1 agrees at 7 bases. The CDR3 totals 13 residues. The trim removed 4 bases at V and 6 bases at J, leaving 3 bases unmatched. Per germline, CDR1 KGHSH and CDR2 LQKENI. In DNA, the CDR3 is TGTGCCAGCTCACGGGACAGCAGCAATGAGCAGTTCTTC. Its translation: CASSRDSSNEQFF.

CDR3 DNA sequence: TGTGCCAGCAGAGGGGGTAAATATGGCTACACCTTC. This translates into CASRGGKYGYTF. The chain combines TRBV3-1 (or the pseudogene TRBV3-2) with TRBJ1-2; a weak D match, TRBD1 (6 bases). The germline V and J ends were trimmed by 6 bases and 5 bases, with 10 bases remaining between them. Germline assignment: CDR1 LGHDT and CDR2 YNNKEL (reference sequence). This CDR3 contains 12 residues.

This chain uses TRBV11-2 with TRBJ2-1; TRBD2 is a possible D gene (7 bases). The CDR3 is 19 amino acids. The germline V gene encodes CDR1 SGHAT and CDR2 FQNNGV. Trimming took 2 bases from V and 0 from J, leaving 20 bases between them. Written as DNA, the CDR3 is TGTGCCAGCAGCTTAAGATCCGCGGGGGCTATAAGCTCCTACAATGAGCAGTTCTTC. The encoded protein is CASSLRSAGAISSYNEQFF.

The J gene is TRBJ2-3, the V gene TRBV11-2; weak D call: TRBD1 (5 bases). Germline CDR1 reads SGHAT; CDR2 reads FQNNGV. The CDR3 is 15 amino acids. Trimming took off 3 bases at V and 3 bases at J, with 13 bases between the two ends. CDR3 in DNA: TGTGCCAGCAGCTTGGCAGGGATACGGACAGATACGCAGTATTTT. This codes for CASSLAGIRTDTQYF.

The chain couples TRBV7-9 to TRBJ1-3, with D unclear. Germline CDR1 and CDR2: SEHNR and FQNEAQ (reference sequence). Trimming removed 2 bases at V and 0 bases at J, with 8 bases between. The CDR3 runs 15 residues. This chain's CDR3 is CASSLREYSGNTIYF. The CDR3 region has the DNA TGTGCCAGCAGCTTAAGGGAGTACTCTGGAAACACCATATATTTT.

The rearrangement links TRBV4-1 to TRBJ2-3; weak D call: TRBD2 (6 bases). Germline loops: CDR1 MGHRA, CDR2 YSYEKL. The CDR3 extends over 14 amino acids. The V gene lost 1 base and the J gene lost 5 bases, with 10 bases spanning the gap. CDR3 bases: TGCGCCAGCAGCCAAGTTCTGGGGGGAGATACGCAGTATTTT. This encodes CASSQVLGGDTQYF.